This T cell receptor beta chain was recorded in a study of blood T cell repertoires in COVID-19 (TCRdb year 2020). About the full investigation: Samples from collaborators originated in the United States, Italy and Spain and spanned both the acute and convalescent phases of COVID-19. The material from the prospective study consisted of cDNA or gDNA derived from T cells, B-cell-depleted T cells, or PBMCs. The dataset comprised deeply sampled blood TCRbeta repertoires from subjects exposed to, actively infected with, or recovered from COVID-19. The repertoires were released in a freely available public database meant as a resource for research on the immune response to SARS-CoV-2. Samples were obtained from the ongoing ImmuneRACE study (first 160 participants) and from over 1,000 subjects provided by 6 global collaborators. Sample metadata almost always included a de-identified subject ID, COVID-19 status, age in years and sex. Where HLA class I and class II types were available, the types were taken from metadata supplied by the sample provider, not from assay-based typing.

On the study overall, not on this receptor specifically: The quantity of clinical and demographic metadata differed by source and by participant and was supplied without curation.

Whole blood was collected in K2EDTA tubes by collaborating institutions according to the institutions' own protocols. For TCRbeta analysis, collaborators shipped samples in one of three forms: frozen whole blood, isolated PBMCs, or DNA extracted from either of those sample types. The immunoSEQ Assay, a bias-controlled multiplex PCR, was used to amplify TCRbeta CDR3 regions from genomic DNA. In the source study's methods: Nucleated cell counts per sample were estimated from amplification of reference gene primers within the assay. To quantify the absolute abundance of each unique TCRbeta CDR3 rearrangement, sequence reads were collapsed and filtered. Productive Simpson clonality was computed per sample as the square root of Simpson's diversity index over productive rearrangements. Here the immuneACCESS table is served through TCRdb, limited to in-frame sequences with V and J called. Missing clones are a known gap in these copies; in checked studies unresolved V genes cover under half, and the rest lacks a known reason. For V, J and clone size, that table is used; D and trimming come from the DNA. In this sample the table shows 85,000 to 110,000 clones, 88% of which occur a single time. 3.5% of the sample is in the top ten clones.

As to this clone: The specificity of this receptor is unknown. There are no base qualities to consult, and no much larger clone falls within one base.

Taken from the germline V gene, the CDR1 and CDR2 loops are WSHSY and SAAADI. The CDR3 holds 15 amino acids from the cysteine to the phenylalanine. Left in the record is the CDR3 DNA by itself, 45 bases read in frame from the first base. V and J are truncated by 3 bases and 3 bases respectively, leaving an intervening sequence of 14 bases. The sequenced sample was peripheral blood. The sequence came from a human donor in a cohort sampled during active COVID-19. The chain is encoded by TRBV10-2 joined to TRBJ1-2; no confident D gene assignment can be made. The nucleotides read TGCGCCAGCAGTGACCCACAAGGGAGGGACTATGGCTACACCTTC. Translated, it reads CASSDPQGRDYGYTF.